A single T cell receptor beta chain is shown here with its context. This clone has more than one count but fewer than ten. The target of this receptor is not known. The input lacks base qualities; no much larger clone sits a single base away. This record belongs to a study of blood T cell repertoires in COVID-19 (dated by TCRdb to 2019 to 2021). Turning to the overall study: Samples from collaborators originated in the United States, Italy and Spain and spanned both the acute and convalescent phases of COVID-19. The prospective study material was composed of cDNA or gDNA derived from T cells, B-cell-depleted T cells, or PBMCs. Subjects who had been exposed to COVID-19, were actively infected with it, or had recovered from it provided the deeply sampled blood TCRbeta repertoires that made up the dataset. The repertoires were made available in a free public database intended to serve as a resource for research on the immune response to SARS-CoV-2. The samples were drawn from two sources: the first 160 participants of the ongoing ImmuneRACE study, and approximately 1,300 subjects contributed by 6 global collaborators. The sample metadata nearly always contained a de-identified subject ID, COVID-19 status, age in years and sex. HLA class I and class II types, where available, came from metadata supplied by the sample provider rather than from assay-based typing.

CDR1 SGHTA and CDR2 FQGNSA were looked up in the germline V gene. The CDR3 goes from the cysteine to the phenylalanine over 14 residues. Solely the CDR3 DNA is kept, with 42 bases framed from the first base. V lost 0 bases and J lost 4 bases; the stretch between them is 9 bases long. The full study reports these points: The amount of clinical and demographic metadata varied by source and participant and was provided uncurated.

Collaborating institutions collected whole blood in K2EDTA tubes following their own protocols. For TCRbeta analysis, collaborators shipped samples in one of three forms: frozen whole blood, isolated PBMCs, or DNA extracted from either of those sample types. TCRbeta CDR3 regions were amplified from genomic DNA using the immunoSEQ Assay, a bias-controlled multiplex PCR. Per the source publication's procedure: The number of nucleated cells in each sample was estimated from the amplification of reference gene primers within the assay. To quantify the absolute abundance of each unique TCRbeta CDR3 rearrangement, sequence reads were collapsed and filtered. For each sample, productive Simpson clonality was calculated by taking the square root of Simpson's diversity index across productive rearrangements. Imported from immuneACCESS, the table was reduced by TCRdb to in-frame sequences with V and J called. These copies leave out some clones; in studies compared against another copy, an unresolved V gene accounts for under half, and the cause of the remainder is not known. V and J calls and clone size come straight from that table; D and trimming were deduced from the DNA. The sample table contains about 59,000 clones; only one count was recorded for about 90% of them. In total, the top ten clones hold 4.5% to 5.5% of the sample.

The sequence derives from an older man in a cohort sampled during active COVID-19. The source material was peripheral blood. This chain is built from TRBV7-2 and TRBJ1-2; the D gene is unclear. The nucleotide sequence reads as follows: TGTGCCAGCAGCTTAGCGGCAGGAGGCTATGGCTACACCTTC. The translation is CASSLAAGGYGYTF.